What follows describes a single TCR beta chain. Its cognate antigen is unknown. This entry comes from a study of blood T cells in healthy people across ages. V shed 0 bases, J shed 3 bases, and the junction held 5 bases outside the gene matches. Germline V gene data show CDR1 as SQVTM and CDR2 as ANQGSEA. There are 14 residues in the CDR3. PCR was performed a second time for about 7 to 12 cycles using a sample-barcoded 5' primer and a J-beta primer mix. Each cDNA molecule was tagged by a template-switch adaptor that had 12 random nucleotides. TCRdb independently ran MiXCR on the 5' RACE reads; one entry per CDR3 protein. The sample holds some 890,000 distinct CDR3 sequences, almost 30% seen once. Study-level points and caveats: A roughly linear age-dependent decrease characterized TCR beta diversity per million T cells.

These sequences were also reported in another study, on T cells of mothers and their children. From that paper: Samples came from a few healthy Caucasian mothers and their six children.

Sequenced: blood. The source is a middle-aged woman in good health. The chain combines TRBV29-1 with TRBJ2-7; 7 bases line up with TRBD1. The CDR3 DNA reads as TGCAGCGTTGAAGATGAAAGGGACAGCTACGAGCAGTACTTC. This sequence encodes CSVEDERDSYEQYF.